A selection of T cell receptor beta chains follows, all from one sample in a study of cytomegalovirus exposure and HLA in healthy donors. The protocol was immunoSEQ multiplex PCR, while the TCRdb copy is restricted to in-frame clones and leaves out a portion. Of under 200,000 clones in the sample, less than 95% were seen once. Input material: PBMCs. Source of these receptors: a woman aged 18-35 years in good health and CMV-seropositive. CDR3s include the opening cysteine and the closing phenylalanine or tryptophan. The D gene is left open where the match is weak. Size tells how often a clone was seen (once, few, many) or the class of an expanded clone, and some rows leave it out.

clone_size j_call d_call v_call cdr3_nt cdr3_aa
- TRBJ1-4 TRBD1 TRBV5-1 TGCGCCAGCAGCCGGACAGGGGGGACAACTAATGAAAAACTGTTTTTT CASSRTGGTTNEKLFF
- TRBJ2-2 - TRBV6-5 TGTGCCAGCAGTTACTCGGGACAAAGGGCGGGCGGGGAGCTGTTTTTT CASSYSGQRAGGELFF
- TRBJ1-2 - TRBV2 TGTGCCAGCAGTCTCTTAGTAACAGGGAACTATGGCTACACCTTC CASSLLVTGNYGYTF
- TRBJ2-7 TRBD1 TRBV19 TGTGCCAGTAGTATCCGGACAGGGGGAACCTACGAGCAGTACTTC CASSIRTGGTYEQYF
- TRBJ2-3 - TRBV29-1 TGCAGCGTTGCCCCTCCCGGGACAAGCACAGATACGCAGTATTTT CSVAPPGTSTDTQYF
- TRBJ2-7 - TRBV7-2 TGTGCCAGCAGCTTACAGGGGACGATTAACGAGCAGTACTTC CASSLQGTINEQYF
- TRBJ2-7 - TRBV4-3 TGCGCCAGCAGCCAAGATCGGGCTAGCCGAAACTCCTACGAGCAGTACTTC CASSQDRASRNSYEQYF
- TRBJ2-1 TRBD2 TRBV27 TGTGCCAGCCAGGGACTAGCGGGAGTGGTCAGTGAGCAGTTCTTC CASQGLAGVVSEQFF
- TRBJ1-4 TRBD1 TRBV5-1 TGCGCCAGCAGCCCCAACAGGGGTTTGGGTGGTAATGAAAAACTGTTTTTT CASSPNRGLGGNEKLFF
once TRBJ2-5 TRBD2 TRBV6-5 TGTGCCAGCAGTTTTGGACTAGCGGGACAGGAGGAGACCCAGTACTTC CASSFGLAGQEETQYF
- TRBJ1-6 - TRBV7-2 TGTGCCAGCAGCTTAGAAATCGGGAGGAATTCACCCCTCCACTTT CASSLEIGRNSPLHF
once TRBJ1-5 - TRBV11-3 TGTGCCAGCAGCTTTTTGGGGAGCGGGGTATCTAATCAGCCCCAGCATTTT CASSFLGSGVSNQPQHF
few TRBJ1-5 TRBD1 TRBV18 TGTGCCAGCTCACCGTGGGACAGCTATCAGCCCCAGCATTTT CASSPWDSYQPQHF
- TRBJ2-7 TRBD1 TRBV7-3 TGTGCCAGCAGCCCTTCTTCAGGGGGCTACGAGCAGTACTTC CASSPSSGGYEQYF
- TRBJ1-2 TRBD1 TRBV2 TGTGCCAGCAGTCTGACAGGGGGGGGTAACTATGGCTACACCTTC CASSLTGGGNYGYTF
- TRBJ1-2 TRBD1 TRBV7-2 TGTGCCAGCAGCTTCGCAGGGGGCCAGGATGGTAGGGCCTTC CASSFAGGQDGRAF
- TRBJ2-7 - TRBV5-4 - CASSFGSGAGIGHF
- TRBJ2-7 TRBD1 TRBV2 TGTGCCAGCAGTGTTTCGGACAGGGGCCACGAGCAGTACTTC CASSVSDRGHEQYF
- TRBJ1-5 - TRBV2 TGTGCCAGCAGGGATGGACGGGGTTTGATCAATCAGCCCCAGCATTTT CASRDGRGLINQPQHF
- TRBJ1-5 - TRBV6-5 TGTGCCAGCAGCTCGACAGGCTATAGCAATCAGCCCCAGCATTTT CASSSTGYSNQPQHF
- TRBJ2-5 - TRBV5-4 TGTGCCAGCAGCTTAGGGACTGCCCAGGAGACCCAGTACTTC CASSLGTAQETQYF
- TRBJ1-1 - TRBV5-6 TGTGCCAGCAGCTTGGATGGCGGAGCCGGGGCTGAAGCTTTCTTT CASSLDGGAGAEAFF
few TRBJ2-5 - TRBV7-9 TGTGCCAGCAGCACAAGTGCAGGGCTGGAGACCCAGTACTTC CASSTSAGLETQYF
- TRBJ1-1 - TRBV5-1 TGCGCCAGCAGCCCACGGGGGACTGAAGCTTTCTTT CASSPRGTEAFF
- TRBJ2-7 TRBD2 TRBV4-2 TGTGCCAGCAGCCAAGTCAGATCTTCCGGGACTAGTCAGTCCGAGCAGTACTTC CASSQVRSSGTSQSEQYF
- TRBJ2-1 TRBD2 TRBV11-2 TGTGCCAGCAGCTCCCATGGGACTAGCGGATACAATGAGCAGTTCTTC CASSSHGTSGYNEQFF